These 7 T cell receptor beta chains came from one sample sequenced in a study of CD4 T cells in relation to SARS-CoV-2 and coronaviruses. These receptors have no known antigen. Only in-frame clones appear in the TCRdb table, and some are missing; sequencing was by immunoSEQ multiplex PCR. The sample lists under 25,000 clones, roughly 80% occurring once. CD4+ T cells from unexposed donors were obtained before the COVID-19 pandemic (2011-2018). The cells were cultured for around ten days before CD4+ T cells were isolated. The sample taken for sequencing was CD4+ T cells from PBMCs, cultured in vitro. The source is a human donor in good health.

The chain has TRBV19 and TRBJ2-3; D remains ambiguous. Trimming took 3 bases from V and 1 from J, leaving 14 bases between them. The CDR3 contains 16 residues. Germline V gene lookup returns CDR1 LNHDA and CDR2 SQIVND (reference sequence). In DNA, the CDR3 is TGTGCCAGTAGTATCAACCGGGTAGCCGGCACAGATACGCAGTATTTT. As protein: CASSINRVAGTDTQYF. Using reference TRBV19 and TRBJ2-3 for the parts outside the CDR3, the full variable domain is DGGITQSPKYLFRKEGQNVTLSCEQNLNHDAMYWYRQDPGQGLRLIYYSQIVNDFQKGDIAEGYSVSREKKESFPLTVTSAQKNPTAFYLCASSINRVAGTDTQYFGPGTRLTVL.

The genes are TRBV9 and TRBJ2-7, with TRBD2 identical over 15 bases. The CDR3 has 17 amino acids. Germline trimming cut 0 bases from V and 6 bases from J; bases unmatched to any gene: 7. Germline V gives CDR1 SGDLS, CDR2 YYNGEE. The CDR3: CASSVGLPGLAGGEQYF. The CDR3 nucleotides are TGTGCCAGCAGCGTAGGCCTTCCGGGACTAGCGGGAGGCGAGCAGTACTTC.

This clone has only one observation. The chain combines TRBV9 with TRBJ2-7; unclear D gene. CDR1 and CDR2 (germline): SGDLS, YYNGEE. V lost 4 bases, J lost 1 base, and 12 bases lay in between. The CDR3 length is 14 residues. The CDR3 coding sequence is TGTGCCAGCAGCTATACCGATGCATCCTACGAGCAGTACTTC. This sequence encodes CASSYTDASYEQYF.

CDR3 DNA sequence: TGTGCCAGCAGTGAAAGGGTGGGTCAAGAGACCCAGTACTTC. This codes for CASSERVGQETQYF. The V and J genes are TRBV2 and TRBJ2-5; D is unclear. There are 14 residues in the CDR3. CDR1 is SNHLY, CDR2 FYNNEI, per germline. Between the trimmed V and J ends, which lost 2 bases and 2 bases, there was a span of 9 bases.

The V gene is TRBV7-3, the J gene TRBJ2-5; 7 bases fit TRBD2. Germline V gene sequence: CDR1 SGHTA, CDR2 FQGTGA. J gave up 6 bases and V 2 bases, and 6 bases lay outside the gene matches. The CDR3 extends over 14 amino acids. The CDR3 loop reads CASSLGRAHQTQYF. The CDR3 nucleotides read TGTGCCAGCAGCTTAGGGAGGGCACATCAGACCCAGTACTTC.

The chain combines TRBV7-9 with TRBJ2-7; TRBD2 matches at 8 bases. Germline V gene sequence: CDR1 SEHNR, CDR2 FQNEAQ (reference sequence). V shed 5 bases and J 7 bases; nucleotides not matched to a gene: 16. This CDR3 has 16 residues. CDR3 sequence reads: CASSPPVSGSTKEQYF. The CDR3 DNA is TGTGCCAGCAGCCCCCCGGTAAGCGGGAGTACAAAAGAGCAGTACTTC. The complete variable domain, with remaining parts taken from reference TRBV7-9 and TRBJ2-7, reads DTGVSQNPRHKITKRGQNVTFRCDPISEHNRLYWYRQTLGQGPEFLTYFQNEAQLEKSRLLSDRFSAERPKGSFSTLEIQRTEQGDSAMYLCASSPPVSGSTKEQYFGPGTRLTVT.

The CDR3 nucleotides read TGTGCCAGCAGCCGGACTAGCGGGAGGGCAGAGACCCAGTACTTC. Amino acid sequence: CASSRTSGRAETQYF. This sequence joins TRBV7-9 and TRBJ2-5; 15 bases agree with TRBD2. This CDR3 contains 15 residues. The V and J ends lost 5 bases and 4 bases, in that order; junction bases with no gene match: 2. Germline V lookup: CDR1 SEHNR, CDR2 FQNEAQ (reference sequence).